The T cell receptor (beta chain) under discussion was sequenced for a study of T cell changes during pregnancy in multiple sclerosis. The CDR3 has 16 amino acids. V dropped 4 bases and J dropped 4; count of bases not matched to a gene: 1. Germline V gene lookup returns CDR1 LNHDA and CDR2 SQIVND (reference sequence). Generated by immunoSEQ multiplex PCR, the TCRdb table keeps only in-frame clones and is missing some. The table has about 41,000 clones, more than 90% seen once. The chain links TRBV19 to TRBJ2-2, with 15 bases that match TRBD2. The sequenced sample was CD8+ T cells from peripheral blood mononuclear cells, obtained in the third trimester of pregnancy. This sequence originates from a female donor with multiple sclerosis, enrolled in a pregnancy study. CDR3 coding DNA: TGTGCCAGTAGTACGGGACTAGCGGGAGGCACCGGGGAGCTGTTTTTT. As protein: CASSTGLAGGTGELFF.